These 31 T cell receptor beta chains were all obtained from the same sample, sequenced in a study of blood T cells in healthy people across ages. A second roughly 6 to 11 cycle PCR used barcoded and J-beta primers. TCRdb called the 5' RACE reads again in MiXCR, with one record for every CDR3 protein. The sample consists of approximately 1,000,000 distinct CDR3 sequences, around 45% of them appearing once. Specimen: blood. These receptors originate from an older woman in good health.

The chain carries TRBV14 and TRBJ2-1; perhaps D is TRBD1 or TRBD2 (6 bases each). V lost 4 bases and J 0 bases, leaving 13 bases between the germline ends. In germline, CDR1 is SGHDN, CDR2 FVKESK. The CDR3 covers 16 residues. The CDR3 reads CASSLPGASSYNEQFF. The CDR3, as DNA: TGTGCCAGCAGCCTACCGGGGGCCAGCTCCTACAATGAGCAGTTCTTC.

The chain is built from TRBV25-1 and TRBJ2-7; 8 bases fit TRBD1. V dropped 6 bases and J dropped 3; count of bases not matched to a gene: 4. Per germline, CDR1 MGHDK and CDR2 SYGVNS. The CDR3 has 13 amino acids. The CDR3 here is CASSRRGLYEQYF. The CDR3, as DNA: TGTGCCAGCAGCCGCAGGGGGCTCTACGAGCAGTACTTC.

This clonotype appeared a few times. The CDR3 spells CASSQHRTSYGYTF. The CDR3 DNA is TGTGCCAGCAGCCAACATAGGACCTCCTATGGCTACACCTTC. The J gene is TRBJ1-2, the V gene TRBV3-1; D is uncertain. Germline CDR1 is LGHDT and CDR2 is YNNKEL (reference sequence). V lost 2 bases and J lost 4, with 11 bases in between. The length of the CDR3 is 14 residues.

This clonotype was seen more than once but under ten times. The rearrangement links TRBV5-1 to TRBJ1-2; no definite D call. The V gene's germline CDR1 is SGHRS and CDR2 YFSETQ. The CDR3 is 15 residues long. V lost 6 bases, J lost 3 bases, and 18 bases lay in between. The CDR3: CASKPVDGPYYGYTF. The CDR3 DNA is TGCGCCAGCAAGCCCGTGGACGGACCTTACTATGGCTACACCTTC.

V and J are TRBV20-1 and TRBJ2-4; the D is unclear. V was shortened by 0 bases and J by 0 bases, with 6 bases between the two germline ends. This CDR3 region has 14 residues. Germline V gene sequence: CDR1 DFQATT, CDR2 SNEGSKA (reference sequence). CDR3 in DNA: TGCAGTGCTAGAGATAGGGTAGCCAAAAACATTCAGTACTTC. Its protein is CSARDRVAKNIQYF.

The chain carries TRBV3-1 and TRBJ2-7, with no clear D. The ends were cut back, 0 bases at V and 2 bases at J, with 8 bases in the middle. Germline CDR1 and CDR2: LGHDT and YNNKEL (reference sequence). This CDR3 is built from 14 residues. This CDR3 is CASSQEGTTYEQYF. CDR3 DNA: TGTGCCAGCAGCCAAGAGGGTACTACCTACGAGCAGTACTTC.

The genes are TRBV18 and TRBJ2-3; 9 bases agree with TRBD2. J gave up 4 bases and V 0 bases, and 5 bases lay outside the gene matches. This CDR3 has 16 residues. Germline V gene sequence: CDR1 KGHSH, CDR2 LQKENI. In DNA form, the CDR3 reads TGTGCCAGCTCACCACCGGCGGGAGGGCCTGCAGATACGCAGTATTTT. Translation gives CASSPPAGGPADTQYF.

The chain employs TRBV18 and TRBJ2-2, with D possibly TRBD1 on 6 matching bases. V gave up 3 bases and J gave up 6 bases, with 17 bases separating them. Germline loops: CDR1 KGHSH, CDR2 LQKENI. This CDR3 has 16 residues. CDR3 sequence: CASSPSRGASAGELFF. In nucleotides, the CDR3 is TGTGCCAGCTCACCGTCCAGGGGAGCATCAGCCGGGGAGCTGTTTTTT.

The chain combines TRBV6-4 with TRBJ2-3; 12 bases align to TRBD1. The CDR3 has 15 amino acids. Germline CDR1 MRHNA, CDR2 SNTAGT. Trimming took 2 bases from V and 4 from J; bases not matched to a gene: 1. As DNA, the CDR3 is TGTGCCAGCAGTGACGGGACAGGGGGCGCAGATACGCAGTATTTT. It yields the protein CASSDGTGGADTQYF.

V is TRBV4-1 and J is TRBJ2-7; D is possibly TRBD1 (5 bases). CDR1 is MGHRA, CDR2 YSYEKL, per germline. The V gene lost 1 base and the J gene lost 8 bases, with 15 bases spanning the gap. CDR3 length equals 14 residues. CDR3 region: CASSQGSGRYKQYF. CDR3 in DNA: TGCGCCAGCAGCCAAGGATCAGGGCGGTACAAGCAGTACTTC.

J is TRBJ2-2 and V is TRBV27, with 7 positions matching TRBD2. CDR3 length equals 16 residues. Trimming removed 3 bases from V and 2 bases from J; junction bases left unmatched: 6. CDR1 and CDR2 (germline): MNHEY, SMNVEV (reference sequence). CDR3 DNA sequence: TGTGCCAGCAGTTTCCGCGGGAGACTAAACACCGGGGAGCTGTTTTTT. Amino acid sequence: CASSFRGRLNTGELFF.

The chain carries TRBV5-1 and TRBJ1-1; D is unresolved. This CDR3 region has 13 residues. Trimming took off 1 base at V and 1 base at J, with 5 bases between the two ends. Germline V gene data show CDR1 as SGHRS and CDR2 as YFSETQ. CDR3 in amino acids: CASSLKENTEAFF. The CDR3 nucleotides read TGCGCCAGCAGCTTGAAGGAGAACACTGAAGCTTTCTTT.

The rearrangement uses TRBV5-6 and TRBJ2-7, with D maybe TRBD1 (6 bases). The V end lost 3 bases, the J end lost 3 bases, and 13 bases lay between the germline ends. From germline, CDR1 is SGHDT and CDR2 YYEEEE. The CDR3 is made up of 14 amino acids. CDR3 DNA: TGTGCCAGCAGCTCGCGGAGGACAGACTACGAGCAGTACTTC. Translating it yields CASSSRRTDYEQYF.

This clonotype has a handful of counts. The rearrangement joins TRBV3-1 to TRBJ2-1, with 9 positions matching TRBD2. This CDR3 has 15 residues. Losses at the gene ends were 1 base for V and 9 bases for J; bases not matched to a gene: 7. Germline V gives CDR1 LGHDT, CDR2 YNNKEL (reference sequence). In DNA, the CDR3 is TGTGCCAGCAGCCAAGGTGGGGGTAGCGGGAGTGAGCAGTTCTTC. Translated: CASSQGGGSGSEQFF.

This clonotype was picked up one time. CDR3: CASSPLVSEQYF. CDR3 nucleotides: TGTGCCAGCTCACCACTTGTGTCCGAGCAGTACTTC. J is TRBJ2-7 and V is TRBV18; no firm D call. V was trimmed by 1 base and J by 6 bases, leaving 7 bases between them. This CDR3 has 12 residues. Germline assignment: CDR1 KGHSH and CDR2 LQKENI.

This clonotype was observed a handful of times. CDR3 residues: CSVVDATNEKLFF. CDR3 nucleotides: TGCAGCGTTGTCGATGCAACTAATGAAAAACTGTTTTTT. The chain has TRBV29-1 and TRBJ1-4; D is ambiguous. CDR3 length equals 13 residues. Deletions cut 4 bases from V and 0 bases from J, with 6 bases between. Germline V gene sequence: CDR1 SQVTM, CDR2 ANQGSEA.

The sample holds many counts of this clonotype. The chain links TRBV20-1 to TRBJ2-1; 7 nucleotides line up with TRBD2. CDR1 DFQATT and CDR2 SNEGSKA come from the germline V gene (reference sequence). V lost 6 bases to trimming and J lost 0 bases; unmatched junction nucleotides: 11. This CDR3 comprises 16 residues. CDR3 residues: CSAGTSAWSSYNEQFF. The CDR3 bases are TGCAGTGCCGGAACTAGCGCATGGAGCTCCTACAATGAGCAGTTCTTC.

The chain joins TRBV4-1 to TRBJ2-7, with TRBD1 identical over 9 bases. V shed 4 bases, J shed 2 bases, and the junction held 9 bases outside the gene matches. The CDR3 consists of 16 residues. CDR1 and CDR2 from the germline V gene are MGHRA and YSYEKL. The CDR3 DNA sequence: TGCGCCAGCAGCCCCTACACGGGGACAGGGACCTACGAGCAGTACTTC. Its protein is CASSPYTGTGTYEQYF.

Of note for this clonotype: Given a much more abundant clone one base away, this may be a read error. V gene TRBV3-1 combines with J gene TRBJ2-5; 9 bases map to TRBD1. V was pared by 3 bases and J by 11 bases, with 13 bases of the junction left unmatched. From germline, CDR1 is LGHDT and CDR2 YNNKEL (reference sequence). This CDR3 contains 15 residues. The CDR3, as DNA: TGTGCCAGCAGCCATGGGGACAGGGAAGCCAATGAGCAGTACTTC. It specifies CASSHGDREANEQYF.

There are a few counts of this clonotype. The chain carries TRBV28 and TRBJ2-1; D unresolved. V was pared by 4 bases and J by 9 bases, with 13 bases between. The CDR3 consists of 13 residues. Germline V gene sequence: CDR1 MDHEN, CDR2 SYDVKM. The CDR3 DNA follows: TGTGCCAGCAGTTATCTGGGAACCACTGAGCAGTTCTTC. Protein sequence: CASSYLGTTEQFF.

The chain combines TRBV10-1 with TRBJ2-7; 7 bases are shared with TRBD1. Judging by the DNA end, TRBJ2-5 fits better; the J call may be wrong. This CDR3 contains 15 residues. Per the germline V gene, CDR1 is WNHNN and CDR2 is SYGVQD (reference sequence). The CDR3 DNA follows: TGCGCCAGCAGTGAGGGGTGGACAGGTACAGAGACCCAGTACTTC. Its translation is CASSEGWTGTETQYF.

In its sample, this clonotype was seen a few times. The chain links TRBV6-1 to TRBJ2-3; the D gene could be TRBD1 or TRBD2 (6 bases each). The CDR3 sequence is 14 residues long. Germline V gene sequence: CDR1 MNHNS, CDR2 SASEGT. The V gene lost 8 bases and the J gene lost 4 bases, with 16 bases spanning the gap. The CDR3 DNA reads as TGTGCCAGCCGAAGGGGGGAGGCGGCAGATACGCAGTATTTT. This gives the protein CASRRGEAADTQYF.

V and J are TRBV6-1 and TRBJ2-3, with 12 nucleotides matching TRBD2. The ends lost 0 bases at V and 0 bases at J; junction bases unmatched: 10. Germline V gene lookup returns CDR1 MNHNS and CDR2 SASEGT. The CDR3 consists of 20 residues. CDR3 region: CASSEARWTSGTASTDTQYF. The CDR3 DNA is TGTGCCAGCAGTGAAGCGCGGTGGACTAGCGGGACGGCTAGCACAGATACGCAGTATTTT.

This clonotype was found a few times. CDR3 amino acids: CASSLHTSGLNTGELFF. In DNA form, the CDR3 reads TGCGCCAGCAGCCTACACACATCCGGGTTAAACACCGGGGAGCTGTTTTTT. The chain recombines TRBV5-1 with TRBJ2-2; D gene ambiguous. The germline gives CDR1 SGHRS, CDR2 YFSETQ. V was pared by 4 bases and J by 2 bases, with 18 bases between. CDR3 size: 17 residues.

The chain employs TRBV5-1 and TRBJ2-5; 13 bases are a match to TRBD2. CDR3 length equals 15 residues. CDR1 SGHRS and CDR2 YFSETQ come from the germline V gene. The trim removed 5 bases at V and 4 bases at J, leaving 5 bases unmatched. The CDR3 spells CASRQGLAGLETQYF. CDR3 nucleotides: TGCGCCAGCAGACAGGGACTAGCGGGATTAGAGACCCAGTACTTC.

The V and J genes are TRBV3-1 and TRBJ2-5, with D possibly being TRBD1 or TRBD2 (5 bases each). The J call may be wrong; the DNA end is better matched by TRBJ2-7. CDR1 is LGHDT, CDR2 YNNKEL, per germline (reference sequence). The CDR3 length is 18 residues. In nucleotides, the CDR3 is TGTGCCAGCAGCCAAGATCCCCCCACCTGGGGGAGTGGATACGAGCAGTACTTC. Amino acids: CASSQDPPTWGSGYEQYF.

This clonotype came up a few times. This CDR3 is CSVRPTDTQYF. The CDR3 DNA sequence: TGCAGCGTTAGGCCTACAGATACGCAGTATTTT. The rearrangement uses TRBV29-1 and TRBJ2-3; D remains ambiguous. CDR1 is SQVTM and CDR2 is ANQGSEA in the germline V gene. The V end was cut by 5 bases, the J end by 3 bases, with 6 bases between. This CDR3 has 11 residues.

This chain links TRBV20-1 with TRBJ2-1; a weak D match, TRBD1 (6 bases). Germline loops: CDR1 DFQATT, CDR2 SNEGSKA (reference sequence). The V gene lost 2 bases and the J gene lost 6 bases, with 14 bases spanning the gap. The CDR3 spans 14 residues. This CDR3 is CSARSGASRNEQFF. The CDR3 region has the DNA TGCAGTGCTAGATCAGGGGCGAGTCGCAATGAGCAGTTCTTC.

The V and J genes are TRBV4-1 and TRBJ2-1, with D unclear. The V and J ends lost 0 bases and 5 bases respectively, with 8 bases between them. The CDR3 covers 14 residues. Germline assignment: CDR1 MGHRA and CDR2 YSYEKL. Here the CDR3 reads CASSQEIRDNEQFF. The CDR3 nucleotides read TGCGCCAGCAGCCAAGAAATTAGGGACAATGAGCAGTTCTTC.

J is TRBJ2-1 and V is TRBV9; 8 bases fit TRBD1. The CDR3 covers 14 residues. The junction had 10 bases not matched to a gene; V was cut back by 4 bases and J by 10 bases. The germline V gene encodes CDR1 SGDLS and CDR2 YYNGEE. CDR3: CASSSGQGPYEQFF. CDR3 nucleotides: TGTGCCAGCAGCTCAGGACAGGGCCCCTACGAGCAGTTCTTC.

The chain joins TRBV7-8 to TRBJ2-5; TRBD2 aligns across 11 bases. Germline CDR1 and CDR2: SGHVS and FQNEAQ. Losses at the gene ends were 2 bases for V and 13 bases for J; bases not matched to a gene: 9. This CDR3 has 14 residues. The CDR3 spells CASSLTSGSDLWYF. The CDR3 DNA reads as TGTGCCAGCAGCTTAACTAGCGGGAGCGACCTTTGGTACTTC. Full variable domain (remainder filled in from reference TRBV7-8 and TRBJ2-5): GAGVSQSPRYKVAKRGQDVALRCDPISGHVSLFWYQQALGQGPEFLTYFQNEAQLDKSGLPSDRFFAERPEGSVSTLKIQRTQQEDSAVYLCASSLTSGSDLWYFGPGTRLLVL.